The clone carrying this TCR beta chain was counted a few times. These data originate in a study of patients and donors after allogeneic stem cell transplantation. TCRdb re-analysed the RT-PCR reads in MiXCR, keeping a single row per CDR3 protein. The sample has about 960,000 distinct CDR3 sequences, more than 15% seen once. The germline V gene has CDR1 GTSNPN and CDR2 SVGIG (reference sequence). The CDR3 sequence is 12 residues long. Trimming stripped 3 bases from V and 4 bases from J, with 9 bases between. Sequencing was carried out using blood, either unsorted or a sorted T cell fraction (not recorded which). The J gene is TRBJ1-2, the V gene TRBV30, with D possibly matching TRBD1 (6 bases). The origin of this receptor is a human donor who was either an allogeneic HSCT recipient or a stem cell or donor lymphocyte infusion donor (not recorded which). It is not recorded whose cells these are; they may come from a transplant donor. For the CDR3, the DNA is TGTGCCTGGAGACAGGGTGGCTATGGCTACACCTTC. It encodes CAWRQGGYGYTF.